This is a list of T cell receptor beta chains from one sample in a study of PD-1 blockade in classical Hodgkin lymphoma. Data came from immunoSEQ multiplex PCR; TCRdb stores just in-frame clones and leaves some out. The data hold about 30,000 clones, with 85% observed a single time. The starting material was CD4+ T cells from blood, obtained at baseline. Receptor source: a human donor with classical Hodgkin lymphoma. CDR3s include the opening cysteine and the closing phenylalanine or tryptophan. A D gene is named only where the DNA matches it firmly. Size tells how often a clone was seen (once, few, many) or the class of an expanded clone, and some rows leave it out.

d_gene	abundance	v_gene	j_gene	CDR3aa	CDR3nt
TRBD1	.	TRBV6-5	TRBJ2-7	CASSYRGHEQYF	TGTGCCAGCAGTTACAGGGGGCACGAGCAGTACTTC
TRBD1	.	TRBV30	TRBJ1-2	CAWSRDRGGYGYTF	TGTGCCTGGAGTAGGGACAGGGGCGGCTATGGCTACACCTTC
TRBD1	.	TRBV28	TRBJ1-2	CASSRPGQGHYGYTF	TGTGCCAGCAGTAGGCCGGGACAGGGCCACTATGGCTACACCTTC
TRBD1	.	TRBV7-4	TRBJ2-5	CASSPGVGDRGDQETQYF	TGTGCCAGCAGCCCGGGCGTAGGGGACAGGGGGGACCAAGAGACCCAGTACTTC
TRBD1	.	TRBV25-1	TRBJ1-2	CASSGSAGTGFYGYTF	TGTGCCAGCAGTGGTTCCGCCGGGACAGGGTTCTATGGCTACACCTTC
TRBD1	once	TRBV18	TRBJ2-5	CASTGTAQETQYF	TGTGCCAGCACAGGGACAGCCCAAGAGACCCAGTACTTC
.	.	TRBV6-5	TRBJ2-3	CASSYMGSTDTQYF	TGTGCCAGCAGTTACATGGGTAGCACAGATACGCAGTATTTT
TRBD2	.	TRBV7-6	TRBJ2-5	CASSSNPSGQETQYF	TGTGCCAGCAGCTCCAACCCTAGCGGCCAAGAGACCCAGTACTTC
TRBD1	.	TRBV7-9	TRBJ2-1	CASSPRQGDNEQFF	TGTGCCAGCAGCCCGCGACAGGGGGACAATGAGCAGTTCTTC
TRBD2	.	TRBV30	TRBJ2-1	CAWSPSGINEQFF	TGTGCCTGGAGTCCTAGCGGGATCAATGAGCAGTTCTTC
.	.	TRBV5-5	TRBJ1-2	CASSFGPSASNYGYTF	TGTGCCAGCAGCTTCGGCCCTTCAGCATCTAACTATGGCTACACCTTC
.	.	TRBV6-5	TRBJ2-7	CASSRISRGYEQYF	TGTGCCAGCAGTCGAATCTCCCGGGGCTACGAGCAGTACTTC
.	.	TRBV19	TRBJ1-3	CASSMARQDAGNTIYF	TGTGCCAGTAGTATGGCCCGACAGGACGCTGGAAACACCATATATTTT
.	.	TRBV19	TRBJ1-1	CASSIGTRTNTEAFF	TGTGCCAGTAGTATAGGGACACGGACGAACACTGAAGCTTTCTTT
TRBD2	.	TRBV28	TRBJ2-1	CASSMTGLGYNEQFF	TGTGCCAGCAGTATGACGGGACTAGGTTACAATGAGCAGTTCTTC
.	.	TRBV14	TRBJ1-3	CASSLNTAGNTIYF	TGTGCCAGCAGCCTAAATACAGCTGGAAACACCATATATTTT
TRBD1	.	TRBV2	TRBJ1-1	CASSVTGLNTEAFF	TGTGCCAGCAGTGTGACAGGGCTGAACACTGAAGCTTTCTTT
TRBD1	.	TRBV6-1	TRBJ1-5	CASSASRTGADQPQHF	TGTGCCAGCAGTGCCTCCCGGACAGGGGCGGATCAGCCCCAGCATTTT
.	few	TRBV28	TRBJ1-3	CASISGNTIYF	TGTGCCAGCATCTCTGGAAACACCATATATTTT
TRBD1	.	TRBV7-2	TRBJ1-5	CASSPLSPGTGFGQPQHF	TGTGCCAGCAGCCCCCTTTCCCCCGGGACAGGGTTTGGTCAGCCCCAGCATTTT
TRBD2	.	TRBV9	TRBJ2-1	CASSVSSGRARAYNEQFF	TGTGCCAGCAGCGTAAGTAGCGGGAGGGCCAGGGCCTACAATGAGCAGTTCTTC
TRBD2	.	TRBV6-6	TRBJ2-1	CASTVAGSYNEQFF	TGTGCCAGTACAGTAGCGGGATCCTACAATGAGCAGTTCTTC
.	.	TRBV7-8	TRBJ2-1	CASSLVANRREQFF	TGTGCCAGCAGCTTAGTCGCCAACAGAAGGGAGCAGTTCTTC
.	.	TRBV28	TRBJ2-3	CASSRGEKYF	TGTGCCAGCAGTCGCGGGGAGAAGTATTTT
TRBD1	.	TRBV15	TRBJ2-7	CATSRGGQGYEQYF	TGTGCCACCAGCAGAGGGGGACAGGGCTACGAGCAGTACTTC
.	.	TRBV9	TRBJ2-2	CASSSVLANTGELFF	TGTGCCAGCAGCAGCGTCCTAGCGAACACCGGGGAGCTGTTTTTT
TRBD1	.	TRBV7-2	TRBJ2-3	CASSLGTGRLSDTQYF	TGTGCCAGCAGCTTGGGGACAGGGAGATTGTCAGATACGCAGTATTTT
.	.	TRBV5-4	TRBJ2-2	CASRFREIPGELFF	TGTGCCAGCAGATTCCGGGAGATCCCCGGGGAGCTGTTTTTT
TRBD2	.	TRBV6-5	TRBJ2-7	CASSYRLAGTEQYF	TGTGCCAGCAGTTACCGGCTAGCGGGAACCGAGCAGTACTTC
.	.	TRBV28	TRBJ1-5	CASTSTPVAGNQPQHF	TGTGCCAGCACCTCAACCCCCGTAGCAGGGAATCAGCCCCAGCATTTT
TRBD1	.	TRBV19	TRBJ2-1	CASSPRDREAYNEQFF	TGTGCCAGTAGTCCTAGGGACAGGGAGGCCTACAATGAGCAGTTCTTC
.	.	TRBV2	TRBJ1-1	CASHRTVNTEAFF	TGTGCCAGCCATCGGACAGTGAACACTGAAGCTTTCTTT
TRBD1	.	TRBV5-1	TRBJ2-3	CASSFEGASSDTQYF	TGCGCCAGCAGCTTTGAGGGGGCGTCGTCAGATACGCAGTATTTT
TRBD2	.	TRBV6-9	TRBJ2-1	CASDLSGSPPDNEQFF	TGTGCCAGCGACCTTAGCGGGAGTCCCCCCGACAATGAGCAGTTCTTC
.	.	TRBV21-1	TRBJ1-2	CASSTLSPYGYTF	TGTGCCAGCAGCACGCTCTCGCCTTATGGCTACACCTTC
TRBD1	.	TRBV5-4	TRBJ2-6	CASSTRQGNSGANVLTF	TGTGCCAGCAGCACGCGACAGGGAAACTCTGGGGCCAACGTCCTGACTTTC
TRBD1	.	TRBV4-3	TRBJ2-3	CASSQDLGQLFTDTQYF	TGCGCCAGCAGCCAAGACCTGGGACAGCTTTTCACAGATACGCAGTATTTT